The 28 T cell receptor beta chains reported below all come from one sample, sequenced in a study of early T cells in non-severe SARS-CoV-2 infection. TCRdb reanalysed the 5' RACE reads using MiXCR and keeps one entry per CDR3 protein. The table shows 68,000 or so distinct CDR3 sequences, with 12% occurring only once. The sequencing sample was made of whole blood. The receptors originated from an adult who was a healthcare worker with PCR-confirmed SARS-CoV-2 infection or an uninfected control (not recorded which).

There are many counts of this clonotype. The V gene is TRBV6-1, the J gene TRBJ1-5, with D unresolved. Trimming left V 2 bases short and J 2 bases short, with 10 bases between. From germline, CDR1 is MNHNS and CDR2 SASEGT. The CDR3 spans 15 residues. CDR3 in DNA: TGTGCCAGCAGTGAAATACAGTCGGGCAATCAGCCCCAGCATTTT. It translates to CASSEIQSGNQPQHF.

This clonotype was counted ten times or more. The CDR3 DNA reads TGCAGTGCTAGAGACAGCCTAGCGGGGGGACGGGAGCAGTTCTTC. Amino acids: CSARDSLAGGREQFF. The chain couples TRBV20-1 to TRBJ2-1; TRBD2 aligns across 11 bases. After removal of 0 bases from V and 10 bases from J, the junction contained 8 bases not matched to a gene. In germline, CDR1 is DFQATT, CDR2 SNEGSKA (reference sequence). This CDR3 has 15 residues.

This chain joins TRBV20-1 and TRBJ2-1; maybe TRBD2 (5 bases). V shed 5 bases and J shed 7 bases, with 6 bases lying between them. This CDR3 region has 10 residues. Germline V gene sequence: CDR1 DFQATT, CDR2 SNEGSKA (reference sequence). Here the CDR3 reads CSALANEQFF. The CDR3 DNA sequence: TGCAGTGCTTTAGCGAATGAGCAGTTCTTC.

The chain uses TRBV30 and TRBJ2-7; D not certain. V was pared by 0 bases and J by 3 bases, with 9 bases between. The germline V gene has CDR1 GTSNPN and CDR2 SVGIG (reference sequence). The CDR3 sequence is 13 residues long. CDR3 amino acids: CAWSVLVDYEQYF. In DNA form, the CDR3 reads TGTGCCTGGAGTGTCTTGGTAGACTACGAGCAGTACTTC. The variable domain in full, with the rest retrieved from reference TRBV30 and TRBJ2-7, is SQTIHQWPATLVQPVGSPLSLECTVEGTSNPNLYWYRQAAGRGLQLLFYSVGIGQISSEVPQNLSASRPQDRQFILSSKKLLLSDSGFYLCAWSVLVDYEQYFGPGTRLTVT.

This clonotype has a count of ten or more. This chain uses TRBV30 with TRBJ1-1, with D unclear. This CDR3 comprises 13 residues. Trimming took 4 bases from V and 5 from J, leaving 14 bases between them. Germline CDR1 GTSNPN, CDR2 SVGIG (reference sequence). CDR3 nucleotides: TGTGCCTGGAAGGCAGGTAGAAAGACTGAAGCTTTCTTT. Its protein product is CAWKAGRKTEAFF.

At least ten counts were recorded for this clonotype. The chain combines TRBV18 with TRBJ1-2; tentatively, D is TRBD1 (6 bases). The germline V gene has CDR1 KGHSH and CDR2 LQKENI. The CDR3 is 15 amino acids. V was cut by 6 bases and J by 3 bases, with 17 bases left in between. The CDR3 sequence: CASSPRPGEYYGYTF. The CDR3 DNA reads TGTGCCAGCTCCCCTCGCCCAGGGGAATACTATGGCTACACCTTC.

The chain combines TRBV12-3 or TRBV12-4 with TRBJ1-2; unclear D gene. The length of the CDR3 is 13 residues. Trimming shortened V by 3 bases and J by 3 bases, and 8 bases separated the two germline ends. The CDR3 reads CASSFQWDYGYTF. The DNA for the CDR3 is TGTGCCAGCAGTTTCCAGTGGGACTATGGCTACACCTTC.

This clonotype was found many times. The chain joins TRBV10-2 to TRBJ1-2; D unresolved. The CDR3 sequence is 17 residues long. Per the germline V gene, CDR1 is WSHSY and CDR2 is SAAADI. Trimming pared 2 bases from V and 0 bases from J, leaving 16 bases between. The CDR3 DNA sequence: TGCGCCAGCAGTGAGCTGAGAGCAGAACTTACTAACTATGGCTACACCTTC. This gives the protein CASSELRAELTNYGYTF.

This clonotype appeared a few times. The chain links TRBV28 to TRBJ1-5; TRBD1 matches at 7 bases. From germline, CDR1 is MDHEN and CDR2 SYDVKM. CDR3 length equals 13 residues. Trimming took 7 bases from V and 5 from J; bases not matched to a gene: 5. The CDR3, as DNA: TGTGCCAGCAATCGGGACAGCGATCAGCCCCAGCATTTT. Residues: CASNRDSDQPQHF.

This clonotype was observed a few times. The gene calls are TRBV12-3 or TRBV12-4 and TRBJ1-1; D unclear. V gave up 3 bases and J gave up 5 bases, with 22 bases separating them. This CDR3 comprises 17 residues. The CDR3 reads CASSFFLRLNGGTEAFF. CDR3 nucleotide sequence: TGTGCCAGCAGTTTTTTCTTACGACTCAACGGCGGGACTGAAGCTTTCTTT.

This clonotype was seen a handful of times. The CDR3 spells CASSVEPGGFYEQYF. CDR3 in DNA: TGTGCCAGCAGCGTAGAGCCAGGGGGCTTCTACGAGCAGTACTTC. The chain carries TRBV9 and TRBJ2-7, with 8 bases identical to TRBD1. The CDR3 spans 15 residues. Per the germline V gene, CDR1 is SGDLS and CDR2 is YYNGEE. The V segment lost 0 bases and the J segment 3 bases; nucleotides outside the gene matches: 5.

The chain employs TRBV3-1 and TRBJ1-3; TRBD1 might be the D (6 bases). The CDR3 contains 16 residues. The V gene's germline CDR1 is LGHDT and CDR2 YNNKEL (reference sequence). Trimming took off 0 bases at V and 3 bases at J, with 12 bases between the two ends. As DNA, the CDR3 is TGTGCCAGCAGCCAAGATTGGGGGGGCCTTGGAAACACCATATATTTT. It codes for CASSQDWGGLGNTIYF.

This clonotype was detected only a few times. The chain has TRBV6-4 and TRBJ2-1, with 9 bases aligning to TRBD2. The junction had 1 base not matched to a gene; V was cut back by 4 bases and J by 3 bases. This CDR3 is built from 14 residues. Germline loops: CDR1 MRHNA, CDR2 SNTAGT. CDR3 residues: CASSGGGDYNEQFF. In DNA form, the CDR3 reads TGTGCCAGCAGTGGCGGGGGGGACTACAATGAGCAGTTCTTC.

The chain combines TRBV7-9 with TRBJ2-7; TRBD1 aligns across 10 bases. Germline V gives CDR1 SEHNR, CDR2 FQNEAQ (reference sequence). The CDR3 totals 17 residues. Trimming at V came to 5 bases and at J to 4 bases, leaving 14 bases not matched to a gene. CDR3 DNA sequence: TGTGCCAGCAGCATGACCGGGACAGGGGTAACGGTGTACGAGCAGTACTTC. This sequence encodes CASSMTGTGVTVYEQYF.

This clonotype has a handful of counts. Mismatch with germline at one junction end may stem from a read error. The chain has TRBV12-3 or TRBV12-4 and TRBJ2-7; TRBD2 matches at 14 bases. The CDR3 spans 13 residues. In DNA form, the CDR3 reads TGTGCCAGCAGTCCCGGACTAGCGGGGGGTAGAGACTTC. As protein: CASSPGLAGGRDF.

The chain has TRBV5-5 and TRBJ2-6; no firm D call. CDR1 is SGHKS, CDR2 YYEKEE, per germline (reference sequence). Trimming took off 7 bases at V and 0 bases at J, with 11 bases between the two ends. CDR3 length: 15 amino acids. The CDR3, as DNA: TGTGCCAGCGGATCACCTCACTCTGGGGCCAACGTCCTGACTTTC. This encodes CASGSPHSGANVLTF.

This clonotype was counted a few times. This chain uses TRBV30 with TRBJ2-1; no reliable D call. This CDR3 is built from 11 residues. Germline V gives CDR1 GTSNPN, CDR2 SVGIG (reference sequence). V lost 2 bases to trimming and J lost 10 bases, with 9 bases between them. CDR3 DNA: TGTGCCTGGAGTCAGTCAAGGGAGCAGTTCTTC. Protein product: CAWSQSREQFF.

This clonotype was observed a few times. The chain is built from TRBV29-1 and TRBJ2-7; TRBD1 agrees at 10 bases. The V gene's germline CDR1 is SQVTM and CDR2 ANQGSEA. CDR3 length equals 13 residues. V shed 5 bases, J shed 6 bases, and the junction held 7 bases outside the gene matches. In DNA, the CDR3 is TGCAGCGTTACCGGGACAGGGGTAGGCGAGCAGTACTTC. Its protein product is CSVTGTGVGEQYF.

This clonotype was found a few times. This chain connects TRBV19 to TRBJ1-2, with TRBD1 matching over 7 bases. Trimming took 8 bases from V and 8 from J; bases not matched to a gene: 5. CDR1 and CDR2 (germline): LNHDA, SQIVND (reference sequence). The CDR3 consists of 11 residues. CDR3 in amino acids: CASQGGQGYTF. The CDR3 DNA reads TGTGCCAGTCAGGGGGGACAAGGCTACACCTTC. The full variable domain, rest sourced from reference TRBV19 and TRBJ1-2, is DGGITQSPKYLFRKEGQNVTLSCEQNLNHDAMYWYRQDPGQGLRLIYYSQIVNDFQKGDIAEGYSVSREKKESFPLTVTSAQKNPTAFYLCASQGGQGYTFGSGTRLTVV.

The CDR3 DNA reads as TGCAGTGCTAGATCGGGCCTGAACACCGGGGAGCTGTTTTTT. Residues: CSARSGLNTGELFF. V usage is TRBV20-1 and J usage is TRBJ2-2; D is ambiguous. V shed 2 bases and J shed 1 base, with 8 bases lying between them. Germline CDR1 and CDR2: DFQATT and SNEGSKA (reference sequence). The CDR3 sequence is 14 residues long.

This clonotype was counted ten times or more. This sequence joins TRBV30 and TRBJ1-1, with D perhaps TRBD1 (6 bases). Trimming cost V 0 bases and J 0 bases, with 14 bases left between them. This CDR3 region has 16 residues. The germline V gene encodes CDR1 GTSNPN and CDR2 SVGIG (reference sequence). In nucleotides, the CDR3 is TGTGCCTGGAGTGTCCCAATGAGACAGGTGAACACTGAAGCTTTCTTT. It specifies CAWSVPMRQVNTEAFF.

The gene calls are TRBV7-8 and TRBJ2-7, with unresolved D. From germline, CDR1 is SGHVS and CDR2 FQNEAQ. Trimming took off 5 bases at V and 0 bases at J, with 8 bases between the two ends. The CDR3 loop spans 13 amino acids. CDR3 DNA sequence: TGTGCCAGCAGCCCCCGAGGCTCCTACGAGCAGTACTTC. It specifies CASSPRGSYEQYF.

This clonotype was observed a handful of times. The chain has TRBV12-3 or TRBV12-4 and TRBJ2-5, with a weak D call TRBD1 (7 bases). The CDR3 sequence is 14 residues long. Deletions cut 3 bases from V and 6 bases from J, with 14 bases between. DNA of the CDR3: TGTGCCAGCAGTTTTGGAGGGGGCGAGAAGACCCAGTACTTC. Amino acid sequence: CASSFGGGEKTQYF.

The V gene is TRBV21-1, the J gene TRBJ2-7; the table's D call, TRBD1, was not checked against the DNA. TRBV21-1 is a pseudogene. This CDR3 is 15 amino acids long. The CDR3, as DNA: TGTGCCAGCAGCGAAGGAAAGGGACAGGCCTACGAGCAGTACTTC. Translating gives CASSEGKGQAYEQYF.

The genes are TRBV6-2 or TRBV6-3 and TRBJ1-1; 7 positions agree with TRBD1. Germline-derived CDR1 and CDR2 are MNHEY and SVGEGT. The CDR3 loop spans 14 amino acids. The ends lost 0 bases at V and 7 bases at J; junction bases unmatched: 5. The CDR3 coding sequence is TGTGCCAGCAGTTACTCCGGGACAGCACTTGAAGCTTTCTTT. It translates to CASSYSGTALEAFF.

This clonotype has at least ten counts. The chain has TRBV2 and TRBJ1-2; the match to TRBD1 covers 8 bases. Germline CDR1 SNHLY, CDR2 FYNNEI. The CDR3 extends over 14 amino acids. Germline trimming cut 6 bases from V and 4 bases from J; bases unmatched to any gene: 7. The CDR3 protein is CASSAGQGSYGYTF. In DNA form, the CDR3 reads TGTGCCAGCAGCGCCGGACAGGGTAGCTATGGCTACACCTTC. Full variable domain (outside the CDR3, taken from reference TRBV2 and TRBJ1-2): EPEVTQTPSHQVTQMGQEVILRCVPISNHLYFYWYRQILGQKVEFLVSFYNNEISEKSEIFDDQFSVERPDGSNFTLKIRSTKLEDSAMYFCASSAGQGSYGYTFGSGTRLTVV.

This clonotype was picked up many times. V is TRBV7-9 and J is TRBJ2-1; D is perhaps TRBD2 (5 bases). Trimming shortened V by 1 base and J by 2 bases, and 18 bases separated the two germline ends. The CDR3 runs to 18 residues. Germline CDR1 SEHNR, CDR2 FQNEAQ (reference sequence). CDR3 bases: TGTGCCAGCAGCTTAGGAGGGAGCCTAGGATTCCCCTACAATGAGCAGTTCTTC. It codes for CASSLGGSLGFPYNEQFF.

This clonotype was detected only a few times. V is TRBV5-1 and J is TRBJ2-7, with 7 bases fitting TRBD1. Germline CDR1 is SGHRS and CDR2 is YFSETQ. The CDR3 is made up of 14 amino acids. V was pared by 7 bases and J by 3 bases, with 10 bases of the junction left unmatched. The CDR3 reads CASRRGLTFYEQYF. CDR3 DNA sequence: TGCGCCAGCCGAAGGGGGCTCACCTTCTACGAGCAGTACTTC.